This TCR beta chain was recorded in a study of cytomegalovirus exposure and HLA in healthy donors. CDR3 length equals 15 residues. Trimming cost V 5 bases and J 1 base; bases outside gene matches: 6. CDR1 MRHNA and CDR2 SNTAGT come from the germline V gene. Regarding this clone: The antigen is undetermined.

Findings and caveats of the study: Previously analyzed data showed that most TCR beta V segments were productive at a frequency of about 87% or about 30%. Immune exposure information available was restricted to CMV serostatus. Sequence variants that were highly shared formed a cluster that was likely a sequencing artifact.

The PCR was carried out with 60 Vbeta primers and 13 Jbeta primers. Sequenced by immunoSEQ multiplex PCR; TCRdb stores in-frame clones only, minus some. The data contain about 140,000 clones, approximately 80% of them singletons. Sequencing input: PBMCs. The chain employs TRBV6-4 and TRBJ2-3; 7 bases are a match to TRBD1. This sequence was found in a woman between 40 and 50 years old in good health and CMV-seronegative. CDR3 DNA: TGTGCCAGCAGTAATGGACAGGAAGGCACAGATACGCAGTATTTT. It specifies CASSNGQEGTDTQYF.